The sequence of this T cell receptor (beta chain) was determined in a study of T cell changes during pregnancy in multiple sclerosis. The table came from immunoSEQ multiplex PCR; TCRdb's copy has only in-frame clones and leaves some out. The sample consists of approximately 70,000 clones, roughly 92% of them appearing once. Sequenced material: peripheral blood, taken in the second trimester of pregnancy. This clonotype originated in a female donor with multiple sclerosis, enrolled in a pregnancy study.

The CDR3 DNA sequence: TGTGCCAGCAGCTTGGGGGCTAGCACAGATACGCAGTATTTT. Protein product: CASSLGASTDTQYF. V gene TRBV11-2 combines with J gene TRBJ2-3; D possibly corresponds to TRBD1 (6 bases). There are 14 residues in the CDR3. Germline CDR1 reads SGHAT; CDR2 reads FQNNGV. With 3 bases removed from V and 0 bases from J, the gap between germline ends came to 7 bases.